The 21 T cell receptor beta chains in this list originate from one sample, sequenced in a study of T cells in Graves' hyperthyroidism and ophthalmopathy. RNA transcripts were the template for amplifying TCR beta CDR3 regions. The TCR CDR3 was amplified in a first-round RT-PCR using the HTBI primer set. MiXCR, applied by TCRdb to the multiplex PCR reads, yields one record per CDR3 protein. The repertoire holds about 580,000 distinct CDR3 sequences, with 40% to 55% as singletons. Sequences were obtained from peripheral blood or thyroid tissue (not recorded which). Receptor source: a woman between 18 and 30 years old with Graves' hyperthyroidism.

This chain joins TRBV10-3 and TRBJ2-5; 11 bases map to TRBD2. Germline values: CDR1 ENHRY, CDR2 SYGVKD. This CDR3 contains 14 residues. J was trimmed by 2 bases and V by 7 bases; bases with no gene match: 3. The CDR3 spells CAITTSGGQETQYF. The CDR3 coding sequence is TGTGCCATCACTACTAGCGGGGGACAAGAGACCCAGTACTTC.

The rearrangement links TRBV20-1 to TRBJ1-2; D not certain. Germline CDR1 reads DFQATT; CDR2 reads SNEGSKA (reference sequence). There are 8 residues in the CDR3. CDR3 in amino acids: CRPGGYTF. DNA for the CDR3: TGCAGGCCCGGGGGCTACACCTTC.

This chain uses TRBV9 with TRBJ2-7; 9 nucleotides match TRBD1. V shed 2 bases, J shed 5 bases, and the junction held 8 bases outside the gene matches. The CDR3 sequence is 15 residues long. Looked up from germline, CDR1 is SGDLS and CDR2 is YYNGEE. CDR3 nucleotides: TGTGCCAGCAGCGTTAGGGTCCGGACAGGGGACGAGCAGTACTTC. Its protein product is CASSVRVRTGDEQYF.

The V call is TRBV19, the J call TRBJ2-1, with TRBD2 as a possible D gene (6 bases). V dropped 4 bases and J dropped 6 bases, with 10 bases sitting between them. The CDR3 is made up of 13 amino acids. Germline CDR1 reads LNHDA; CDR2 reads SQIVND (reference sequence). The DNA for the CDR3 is TGTGCCAGTAGTACGGGACTTATCAATGAGCAGTTCTTC. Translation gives CASSTGLINEQFF.

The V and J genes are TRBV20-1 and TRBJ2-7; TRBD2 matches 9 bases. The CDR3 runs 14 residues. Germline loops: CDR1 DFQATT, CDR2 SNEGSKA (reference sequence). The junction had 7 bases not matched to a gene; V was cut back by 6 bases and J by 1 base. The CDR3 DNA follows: TGCAGTGCCGAACGGACTAGCGAGTCCTACGAGCAGTACTTC. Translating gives CSAERTSESYEQYF.

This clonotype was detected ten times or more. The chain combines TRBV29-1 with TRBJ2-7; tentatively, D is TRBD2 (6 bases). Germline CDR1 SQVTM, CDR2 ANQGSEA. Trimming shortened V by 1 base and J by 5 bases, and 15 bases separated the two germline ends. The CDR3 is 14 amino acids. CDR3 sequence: CSVEAGGGGNEQYF. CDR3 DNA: TGCAGCGTTGAAGCCGGGGGTGGGGGAAACGAGCAGTACTTC.

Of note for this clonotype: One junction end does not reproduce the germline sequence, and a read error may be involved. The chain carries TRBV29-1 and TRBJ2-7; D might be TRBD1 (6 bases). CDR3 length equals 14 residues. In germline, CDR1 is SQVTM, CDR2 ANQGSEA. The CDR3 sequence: CSVEGRGEIGELYF. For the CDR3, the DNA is TGCAGCGTTGAAGGCAGGGGAGAAATCGGGGAGCTGTACTTC.

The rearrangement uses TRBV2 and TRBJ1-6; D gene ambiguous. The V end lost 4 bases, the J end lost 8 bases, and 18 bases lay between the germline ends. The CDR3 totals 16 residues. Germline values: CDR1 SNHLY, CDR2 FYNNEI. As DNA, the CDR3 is TGTGCCAGCAGTGGTGGTTATCCCTGGGGTGATTCACCCCTCCACTTT. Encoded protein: CASSGGYPWGDSPLHF.

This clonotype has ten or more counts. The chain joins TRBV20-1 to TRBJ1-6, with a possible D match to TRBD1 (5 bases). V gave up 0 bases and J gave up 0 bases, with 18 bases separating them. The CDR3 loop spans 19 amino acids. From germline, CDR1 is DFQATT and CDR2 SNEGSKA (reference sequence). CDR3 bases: TGCAGTGCTAGAGATCGGGGTGGGGGGGTGAGCTCCTATAATTCACCCCTCCACTTT. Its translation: CSARDRGGGVSSYNSPLHF.

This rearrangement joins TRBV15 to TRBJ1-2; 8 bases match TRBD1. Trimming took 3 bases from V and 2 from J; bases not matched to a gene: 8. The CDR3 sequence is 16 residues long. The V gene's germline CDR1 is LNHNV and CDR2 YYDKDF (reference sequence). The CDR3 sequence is CATSSTPGQANYGYTF. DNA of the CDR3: TGTGCCACCAGCAGTACTCCGGGACAGGCAAACTATGGCTACACCTTC.

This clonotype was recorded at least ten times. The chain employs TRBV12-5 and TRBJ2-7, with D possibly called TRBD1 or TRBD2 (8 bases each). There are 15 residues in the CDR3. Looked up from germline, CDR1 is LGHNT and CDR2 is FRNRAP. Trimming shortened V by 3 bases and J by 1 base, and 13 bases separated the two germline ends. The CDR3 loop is CASGFSGDRSYEQYF. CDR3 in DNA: TGTGCTAGTGGTTTTAGCGGGGACAGGTCCTACGAGCAGTACTTC.

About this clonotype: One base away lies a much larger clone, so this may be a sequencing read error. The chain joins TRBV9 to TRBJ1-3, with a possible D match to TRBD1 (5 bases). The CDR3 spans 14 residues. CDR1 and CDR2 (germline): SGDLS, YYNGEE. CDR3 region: CASSAGHGGNTLYF. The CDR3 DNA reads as TGTGCCAGCAGCGCCGGACACGGAGGAAACACCTTATATTTT.

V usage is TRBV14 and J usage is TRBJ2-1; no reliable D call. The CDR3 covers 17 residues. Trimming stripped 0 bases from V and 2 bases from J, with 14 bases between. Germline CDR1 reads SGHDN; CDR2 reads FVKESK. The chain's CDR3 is CASSQEGNSATYNEQFF. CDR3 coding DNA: TGTGCCAGCAGCCAAGAGGGAAACAGCGCGACCTACAATGAGCAGTTCTTC.

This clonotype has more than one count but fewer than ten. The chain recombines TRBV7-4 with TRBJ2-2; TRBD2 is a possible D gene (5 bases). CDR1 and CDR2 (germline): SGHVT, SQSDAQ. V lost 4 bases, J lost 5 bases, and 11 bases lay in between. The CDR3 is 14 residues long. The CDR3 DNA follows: TGTGCCAGCAGCTCCTTTCGGGGTACCGGGGAGCTGTTTTTT. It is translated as CASSSFRGTGELFF.

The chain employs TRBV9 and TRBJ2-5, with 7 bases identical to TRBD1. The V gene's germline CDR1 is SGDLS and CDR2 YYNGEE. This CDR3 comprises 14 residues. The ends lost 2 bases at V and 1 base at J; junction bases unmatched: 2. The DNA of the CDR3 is TGTGCCAGCAGCGTTGGGACAGTCCAAGAGACCCAGTACTTC. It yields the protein CASSVGTVQETQYF.

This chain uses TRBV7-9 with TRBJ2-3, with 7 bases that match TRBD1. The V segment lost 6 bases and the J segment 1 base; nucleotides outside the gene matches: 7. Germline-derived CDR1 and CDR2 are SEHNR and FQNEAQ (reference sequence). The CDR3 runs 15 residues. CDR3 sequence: CASSQPGTGTDTQYF. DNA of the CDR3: TGTGCCAGCAGTCAACCCGGGACAGGCACAGATACGCAGTATTTT.

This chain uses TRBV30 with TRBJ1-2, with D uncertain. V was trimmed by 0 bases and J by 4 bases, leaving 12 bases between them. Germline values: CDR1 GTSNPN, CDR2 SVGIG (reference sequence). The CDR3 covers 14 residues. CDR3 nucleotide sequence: TGTGCCTGGAGTGTACTACAGAGTTTCTATGGCTACACCTTC. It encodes CAWSVLQSFYGYTF.

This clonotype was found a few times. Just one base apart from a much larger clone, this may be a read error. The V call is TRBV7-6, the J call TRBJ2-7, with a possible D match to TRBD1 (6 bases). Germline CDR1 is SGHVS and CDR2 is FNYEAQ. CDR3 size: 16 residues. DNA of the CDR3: TGTGCCAGCAGCTCAGGGGCCCCGACGAGTTCCTACGAGCAGTGCTTC. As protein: CASSSGAPTSSYEQCF.

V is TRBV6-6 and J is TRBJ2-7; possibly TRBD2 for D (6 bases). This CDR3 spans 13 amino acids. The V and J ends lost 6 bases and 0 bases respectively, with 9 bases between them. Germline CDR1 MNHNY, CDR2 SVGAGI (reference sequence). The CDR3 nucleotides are TGTGCCAGCAGGCCGGGAGTCTCCTACGAGCAGTACTTC. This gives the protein CASRPGVSYEQYF.

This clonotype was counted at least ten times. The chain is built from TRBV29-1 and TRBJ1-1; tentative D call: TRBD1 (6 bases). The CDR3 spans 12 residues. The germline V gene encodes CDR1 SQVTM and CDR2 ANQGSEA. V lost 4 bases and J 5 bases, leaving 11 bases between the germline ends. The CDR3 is CSVARGRTEAFF. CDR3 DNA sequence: TGCAGCGTTGCCAGGGGACGAACTGAAGCTTTCTTT.

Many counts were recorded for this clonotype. CDR3 loop: CASSPAGLAETHEQYF. The CDR3, as DNA: TGTGCCAGCAGCCCAGCGGGACTAGCGGAGACCCACGAGCAGTACTTC. V and J are TRBV7-9 and TRBJ2-7, with 11 positions matching TRBD2. The junction had 11 bases not matched to a gene; V was cut back by 5 bases and J by 5 bases. In germline, CDR1 is SEHNR, CDR2 FQNEAQ (reference sequence). The CDR3 is 16 amino acids.